This T cell receptor (beta chain) was captured by sequencing in a study of T cells expressing NK-cell markers (dated by TCRdb to 2019 to 2021). At the level of the whole study: In sorted CD3+CD56+NKG2C+, CD3+CD56+NKG2C- and CD3+CD56-NKG2C+ T-cell subsets from about 8 donors, TCR beta-chain repertoires were profiled. The eight sequenced donors were randomly selected healthy volunteers, three men and five women. Sequencing of the libraries produced 2 x 150 bp reads on Illumina HiSeq 2000/2500, MiSeq or NextSeq. Among the eight sequenced donors, only one was HCMV-seronegative, while the other seven were HCMV-seropositive.

A word on this clonotype: Its recognized antigen is unknown.

On the study overall, not on this receptor specifically: It remained unclear whether the expanded NKG2C-expressing T cell clones were specific for HCMV antigens. Those dominant clonotypes were again the most abundant among CD3+CD56-NKG2C+ cells in a few donors, at roughly 25-65%. In several donors, the dominant CD3+CD56+NKG2C+ clonotypes were found to rank among the top 10 CD8+ clonotypes and to make up about 1.0-7.5% of CD8+ T cells.

Instrument on record: Illumina HiSeq 2000. The TCR beta cDNA libraries were made using 5'RACE template switching, a step that added both a universal primer site and unique molecular identifiers. cDNA synthesis was primed from the TCR beta constant segment and was followed by two successive PCR amplification steps. Per the authors' processing: MIGEC was used to demultiplex reads and group reads by UMI, and MiTCR was used to assemble and quantify clonotypes. To remove erroneous sequences, TCR cDNA sequences were retained only when supported by two or more reads. The tcR package was used for downstream repertoire analysis, with clonotypes matched between fractions based on CDR3 nucleotide sequence plus V segment. VDJmatch was used to annotate antigen specificity against VDJdb, with one amino acid substitution allowed in CDR3. TCRdb reprocessed the sequencing reads and holds a single record per CDR3 protein sequence, with no DNA. These V and J calls derive from TCRdb rather than the authors' analysis. The table for this sample records roughly 390,000 distinct CDR3 sequences. The biggest ten clones account for around 5% of the sample.

A commercial ELISA kit detecting HCMV-specific IgG in serum was used to determine HCMV serostatus. Peripheral blood mononuclear cells were isolated from blood by Ficoll density gradient centrifugation. From the cysteine through the phenylalanine, the CDR3 covers 16 amino acids. The nucleotide record is missing. CDR1 SGHRS and CDR2 YFSETQ are derived from the germline V gene. Sample: blood T cells: a sorted CD56 or NKG2C T cell subset, CD4+ or CD8+ T cells, or bulk PBMC T cells (not recorded which). This sequence originates from a man aged 18-75 years in good health. The receptor chain draws on TRBV5-1 and TRBJ2-2. This receptor has the CDR3 CASSLAGLRNTGELFF.